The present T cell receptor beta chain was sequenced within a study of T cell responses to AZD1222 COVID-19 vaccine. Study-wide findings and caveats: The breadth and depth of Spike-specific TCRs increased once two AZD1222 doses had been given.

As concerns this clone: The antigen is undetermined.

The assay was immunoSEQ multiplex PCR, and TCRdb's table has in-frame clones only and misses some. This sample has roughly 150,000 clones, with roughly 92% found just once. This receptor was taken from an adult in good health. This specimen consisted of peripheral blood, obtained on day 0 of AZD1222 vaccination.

CDR3 residues: CASSPRTGALGTEAFF. CDR3 coding DNA: TGCGCCAGCAGCCCGCGGACAGGGGCTTTGGGCACTGAAGCTTTCTTT. The V and J genes are TRBV5-1 and TRBJ1-1, with 9 bases fitting TRBD1. The CDR3 loop spans 16 amino acids. J lost 4 bases, V lost 4 bases, and 11 bases had no gene match. From germline, CDR1 is SGHRS and CDR2 YFSETQ.